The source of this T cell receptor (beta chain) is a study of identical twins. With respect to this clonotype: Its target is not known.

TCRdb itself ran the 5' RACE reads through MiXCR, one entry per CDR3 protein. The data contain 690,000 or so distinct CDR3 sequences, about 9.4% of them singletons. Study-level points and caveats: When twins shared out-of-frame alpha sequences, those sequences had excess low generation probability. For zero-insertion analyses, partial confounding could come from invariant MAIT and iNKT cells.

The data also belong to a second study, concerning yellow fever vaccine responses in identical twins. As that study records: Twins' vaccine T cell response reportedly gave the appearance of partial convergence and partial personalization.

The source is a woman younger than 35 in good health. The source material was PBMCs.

The CDR3 sequence is CASSLGERGGHETQYF. In nucleotides, the CDR3 is TGTGCCAGCAGCTTAGGGGAGCGGGGGGGCCACGAGACCCAGTACTTC. The chain recombines TRBV11-2 with TRBJ2-5; 10 bases are shared with TRBD2. Trimming cost V 1 base and J 5 bases; bases outside gene matches: 7. CDR3 length: 16 residues. The V gene's germline CDR1 is SGHAT and CDR2 FQNNGV.